The 10 T cell receptor beta chains in this list originate from one sample, sequenced in a study of vaccination effects on CD4 cells after COVID-19. Assay used: immunoSEQ multiplex PCR; TCRdb lists only in-frame clones, some missing. The sample has some 22,000 clones, about three quarters seen once. No antigens are known for them. Expansion with viral peptide pools was applied to antigen-specific CD4+ T cells by the ViraFEST assay prior to sequencing. With roughly 9 days of culture completed, CD4+ T cells were isolated. Among the vaccine recipients, none had a prior SARS-CoV-2 infection, and nucleocapsid antibodies were negative. The sequences come from CD4+ T cells from PBMCs cultured with SARS-CoV-2 spike peptides, collected before COVID-19 vaccination. The receptor source for this set is a human donor who received a COVID-19 vaccine.

This clone was observed once. The gene calls are TRBV7-9 and TRBJ1-2; no definite D call. V was pared by 1 base and J by 1 base, with 7 bases between. Germline CDR1 reads SEHNR; CDR2 reads FQNEAQ (reference sequence). The CDR3 contains 14 residues. CDR3 DNA sequence: TGTGCCAGCAGCTTAGGTCAGGATAACTATGGCTACACCTTC. It translates to CASSLGQDNYGYTF.

V gene TRBV7-9 combines with J gene TRBJ2-4, with TRBD2 identical over 11 bases. This CDR3 contains 16 residues. Trimming removed 5 bases from V and 4 bases from J; junction bases left unmatched: 7. From germline, CDR1 is SEHNR and CDR2 FQNEAQ (reference sequence). The CDR3 sequence: CASSLFSGGGKNIQYF. As DNA, the CDR3 is TGTGCCAGCAGCCTTTTTAGCGGGGGGGGGAAAAACATTCAGTACTTC. Drawing the rest from reference TRBV7-9 and TRBJ2-4, the complete variable domain is DTGVSQNPRHKITKRGQNVTFRCDPISEHNRLYWYRQTLGQGPEFLTYFQNEAQLEKSRLLSDRFSAERPKGSFSTLEIQRTEQGDSAMYLCASSLFSGGGKNIQYFGAGTRLSVL.

CDR3 loop: CAALGSGTDTQYF. CDR3 nucleotide sequence: TGTGCCGCGCTAGGGAGCGGGACAGATACGCAGTATTTT. The genes are TRBV10-3 and TRBJ2-3; maybe TRBD2 (6 bases). Germline V gene data show CDR1 as ENHRY and CDR2 as SYGVKD. Trimming pared 11 bases from V and 3 bases from J, leaving 15 bases between. The CDR3 covers 13 residues.

The rearrangement joins TRBV6-5 to TRBJ1-2, with no clear D. Per germline, CDR1 MNHEY and CDR2 SVGAGI. V was pared by 6 bases and J by 0 bases, with 14 bases between. CDR3 length equals 15 residues. The CDR3 DNA reads TGTGCCAGCAGACTTACCGGGGTCTCTAACTATGGCTACACCTTC. Its protein product is CASRLTGVSNYGYTF.

This rearrangement joins TRBV7-2 to TRBJ2-5, with 9 bases aligning to TRBD2. Looked up from germline, CDR1 is SGHTA and CDR2 is FQGNSA. The V and J ends lost 5 bases and 6 bases, in that order; junction bases with no gene match: 13. The CDR3 loop spans 16 amino acids. CDR3 loop: CASSPGGGGARKTQYF. The DNA for the CDR3 is TGTGCCAGCAGCCCCGGTGGCGGGGGGGCGAGAAAGACCCAGTACTTC.

The V gene is TRBV10-3, the J gene TRBJ2-2; 8 positions agree with TRBD1. V lost 6 bases to trimming and J lost 5 bases; unmatched junction nucleotides: 11. The CDR3 is 16 amino acids. The V gene's germline CDR1 is ENHRY and CDR2 SYGVKD. CDR3: CAISKSTGVMTGELFF. CDR3 bases: TGTGCCATCAGCAAATCGACAGGGGTCATGACCGGGGAGCTGTTTTTT.

The gene calls are TRBV5-1 and TRBJ2-2; the match to TRBD1 covers 7 bases. Germline V gives CDR1 SGHRS, CDR2 YFSETQ. The CDR3 loop spans 17 amino acids. The junction had 12 bases not matched to a gene; V was cut back by 0 bases and J by 7 bases. The CDR3 coding sequence is TGCGCCAGCAGCTTGGCACCACGACAGGGTTCGGGCGGGGAGCTGTTTTTT. It codes for CASSLAPRQGSGGELFF.

The gene calls are TRBV21-1 and TRBJ2-1; the table's D call, TRBD1, was not checked against the DNA. TRBV21-1 is a pseudogene segment. The CDR3 runs 13 residues. CDR3 coding DNA: TGTGCCAGCAGCAGGCAAACCCCCAATGAGCAGTTCTTC. Its translation is CASSRQTPNEQFF.

V usage is TRBV19 and J usage is TRBJ1-2; the match to TRBD1 covers 8 bases. After removal of 6 bases from V and 4 bases from J, the junction contained 10 bases not matched to a gene. Per germline, CDR1 LNHDA and CDR2 SQIVND (reference sequence). This CDR3 spans 15 amino acids. The CDR3 bases are TGTGCCAGTAGAAGGTCGGGACAGGCGACCTATGGCTACACCTTC. It encodes CASRRSGQATYGYTF.

This rearrangement joins TRBV6-5 to TRBJ2-2; 9 nucleotides match TRBD2. The CDR3 consists of 15 residues. Germline CDR1 reads MNHEY; CDR2 reads SVGAGI. V lost 5 bases, J lost 3 bases, and 4 bases stayed unmatched. The CDR3 sequence: CASSPGLADTGELFF. CDR3 nucleotides: TGTGCCAGCAGTCCGGGACTAGCCGACACCGGGGAGCTGTTTTTT.